This passage covers 15 T cell receptor beta chains from one sample sequenced in a study of cytomegalovirus exposure and HLA in healthy donors. Use of 60 Vbeta and 13 Jbeta primers characterized the PCR. TCRdb's table, derived via immunoSEQ multiplex PCR, lists solely in-frame clones and lacks some. The sample lists 65,000 to 95,000 clones; around 80% were seen once. The sequenced sample consisted of PBMCs. The receptors shown here come from a male donor in good health and CMV-seropositive.

A single count supports this clone. The V and J genes are TRBV19 and TRBJ2-1, with D possibly TRBD1 on 5 matching bases. The CDR3 has 17 residues. Germline V gene sequence: CDR1 LNHDA, CDR2 SQIVND (reference sequence). Trimming shortened V by 4 bases and J by 0 bases, and 16 bases separated the two germline ends. The CDR3 spells CASSTRQRLSSYNEQFF. The CDR3 DNA reads TGTGCCAGTAGTACCCGACAGAGGCTTAGCTCCTACAATGAGCAGTTCTTC.

This clone was observed a handful of times. Other DNA sequences in this sample translate to the same CDR3. The rearrangement joins TRBV5-4 to TRBJ2-5; TRBD2 matches at 8 bases. V gave up 4 bases and J gave up 4 bases; unmatched junction bases: 3. Per the germline V gene, CDR1 is SGHNT and CDR2 is YYREEE (reference sequence). The CDR3 spans 13 residues. The CDR3 bases are TGTGCCAGCAGCCCTCGGGGGGGAGAGACCCAGTACTTC. As protein: CASSPRGGETQYF.

CDR3 amino acids: CASSLRTTGVEQYF. For the CDR3, the DNA is TGTGCCAGCAGTCTGAGGACTACTGGAGTCGAGCAGTACTTC. The chain carries TRBV27 and TRBJ2-7; a weak D match, TRBD2 (6 bases). The germline V and J ends were trimmed by 5 bases and 6 bases, with 17 bases remaining between them. This CDR3 comprises 14 residues. Looked up from germline, CDR1 is MNHEY and CDR2 is SMNVEV (reference sequence).

V usage is TRBV7-9 and J usage is TRBJ2-7; tentative D call: TRBD2 (5 bases). Trimming shortened V by 1 base and J by 0 bases, and 19 bases separated the two germline ends. CDR1 is SEHNR, CDR2 FQNEAQ, per germline (reference sequence). CDR3 length: 18 residues. The CDR3 sequence is CASSLDGERTLISYEQYF. CDR3 nucleotide sequence: TGTGCCAGCAGCTTAGATGGAGAGCGGACGCTTATCTCCTACGAGCAGTACTTC.

V and J are TRBV4-1 and TRBJ2-7; 12 positions match TRBD2. The V segment lost 0 bases and the J segment 3 bases; nucleotides outside the gene matches: 9. The CDR3 spans 18 residues. Germline V lookup: CDR1 MGHRA, CDR2 YSYEKL. In nucleotides, the CDR3 is TGCGCCAGCAGCCAAGATGGGGCGACTAGCGGGAGTTACTACGAGCAGTACTTC. Amino acids: CASSQDGATSGSYYEQYF.

The chain links TRBV5-4 to TRBJ1-4; 8 positions match TRBD1. The junction had 3 bases not matched to a gene; V was cut back by 0 bases and J by 8 bases. CDR1 SGHNT and CDR2 YYREEE come from the germline V gene (reference sequence). The CDR3 runs 14 residues. CDR3 sequence reads: CASSLGQGREKLFF. For the CDR3, the DNA is TGTGCCAGCAGCTTGGGACAGGGGCGGGAAAAACTGTTTTTT.

This clone was counted a single time. The gene calls are TRBV30 and TRBJ1-4, with D perhaps TRBD1 (5 bases). This CDR3 is 15 amino acids long. Trimming left V 5 bases short and J 7 bases short, with 20 bases between. Germline CDR1 is GTSNPN and CDR2 is SVGIG (reference sequence). The DNA of the CDR3 is TGTGCCTGGTCTCCGCCGGGGTGGAGGGGTGAAAAACTGTTTTTT. It translates to CAWSPPGWRGEKLFF.

V is TRBV19 and J is TRBJ2-1; 7 positions agree with TRBD2. The V and J ends lost 5 bases and 4 bases, in that order; junction bases with no gene match: 8. The CDR3 has 15 amino acids. CDR1 LNHDA and CDR2 SQIVND come from the germline V gene (reference sequence). In nucleotides, the CDR3 is TGTGCCAGTAGTCACATCGGGACTACTTACAATGAGCAGTTCTTC. This encodes CASSHIGTTYNEQFF.

The V gene is TRBV6-6, the J gene TRBJ1-5, with a weak D call TRBD1 (5 bases). CDR3 length equals 16 residues. The V gene's germline CDR1 is MNHNY and CDR2 SVGAGI (reference sequence). The V and J ends lost 6 bases and 6 bases respectively, with 21 bases between them. This CDR3 reads CASRPAGGVEGQPQHF. The CDR3 bases are TGTGCCAGCAGACCTGCCGGGGGGGTTGAAGGTCAGCCCCAGCATTTT.

In its sample, this clone was seen once. The chain has TRBV7-9 and TRBJ2-2, with 12 bases matching TRBD2. CDR1 and CDR2 from the germline V gene are SEHNR and FQNEAQ (reference sequence). V trimming: 5 bases; J trimming: 4 bases; junction bases outside the gene matches: 8. CDR3 length equals 17 residues. CDR3 in DNA: TGTGCCAGCAGCCCGACTCGGACTAGCGGGACCACCGGGGAGCTGTTTTTT. It translates to CASSPTRTSGTTGELFF.

V is TRBV5-1 and J is TRBJ2-3, with 8 bases fitting TRBD1. V lost 1 base, J lost 6 bases, and 16 bases stayed unmatched. Germline V gene sequence: CDR1 SGHRS, CDR2 YFSETQ. CDR3 size: 18 residues. CDR3 bases: TGCGCCAGCAGCTTGCCCCAAGGACAGGGTAACGTCCGGGATACGCAGTATTTT. This sequence encodes CASSLPQGQGNVRDTQYF.

This chain links TRBV28 with TRBJ2-3, with a tentative D call TRBD2 (7 bases). The CDR3 totals 18 residues. Trimming left V 1 base short and J 0 bases short, with 17 bases between. Germline CDR1 and CDR2: MDHEN and SYDVKM. The CDR3 loop is CASSLSSGDMTSTDTQYF. In DNA form, the CDR3 reads TGTGCCAGCAGTTTATCCAGCGGGGACATGACTAGCACAGATACGCAGTATTTT. The full variable domain, in which reference TRBV28 and TRBJ2-3 provide the parts outside the CDR3, is DVKVTQSSRYLVKRTGEKVFLECVQDMDHENMFWYRQDPGLGLRLIYFSYDVKMKEKGDIPEGYSVSREKKERFSLILESASTNQTSMYLCASSLSSGDMTSTDTQYFGPGTRLTVL.

The rearrangement uses TRBV30 and TRBJ2-4, with 13 positions matching TRBD2. The germline V gene has CDR1 GTSNPN and CDR2 SVGIG (reference sequence). The J segment lost 1 base and the V segment lost 4 bases, leaving 13 bases of the junction unmatched. The CDR3 loop spans 19 amino acids. CDR3 DNA sequence: TGTGCCTGGACTTTCACCCGGACTAGCGGGAGTGTGGCCAAAAACATTCAGTACTTC. Residues: CAWTFTRTSGSVAKNIQYF.

The J gene is TRBJ1-1, the V gene TRBV11-1, with TRBD1 matching 10 bases. The trim removed 3 bases at V and 0 bases at J, leaving 7 bases unmatched. Germline lookup yields CDR1 SGHAT and CDR2 FQDESV (reference sequence). The CDR3 has 17 amino acids. The CDR3 sequence: CASSLLRTGGMNTEAFF. CDR3 nucleotides: TGTGCCAGCAGCTTGCTAAGGACAGGGGGGATGAACACTGAAGCTTTCTTT.

The genes are TRBV9 and TRBJ2-1, with TRBD1 matching over 10 bases. With V trimmed by 0 bases and J by 5 bases, 5 bases remained unmatched. The CDR3 sequence is 16 residues long. CDR1 is SGDLS, CDR2 YYNGEE, per germline. CDR3 in amino acids: CASSVVPGQGNNEQFF. The CDR3 DNA reads TGTGCCAGCAGCGTAGTCCCGGGACAGGGGAACAATGAGCAGTTCTTC.